Listed here are 9 T cell receptor beta chains from one sample, sequenced in a study of blood T cell repertoires in COVID-19. Assay: immunoSEQ multiplex PCR; the TCRdb copy retains only in-frame clones and omits some. This sample has some 320,000 clones, with 75% to 90% found just once. The sequenced sample consisted of PBMCs or T cells enriched from blood (not recorded which). These receptors originate from a woman under 40 who had been exposed to COVID-19.

This clone was observed a handful of times. Written as DNA, the CDR3 is TGTGCCAGTAGCAGGGACACTGGAAACACCATATATTTT. This encodes CASSRDTGNTIYF. V gene TRBV19 combines with J gene TRBJ1-3; TRBD1 might be the D (6 bases). The CDR3 sequence is 13 residues long. The germline V and J ends were trimmed by 6 bases and 2 bases, with 8 bases remaining between them. CDR1 and CDR2 (germline): LNHDA, SQIVND (reference sequence).

The chain employs TRBV19 and TRBJ1-1; TRBD1 agrees at 7 bases. The CDR3 runs 13 residues. Looked up from germline, CDR1 is LNHDA and CDR2 is SQIVND (reference sequence). V was clipped by 9 bases and J by 1 base; unmatched bases: 5. CDR3 in amino acids: CASGQVANTEAFF. CDR3 DNA sequence: TGTGCCAGCGGACAGGTCGCGAACACTGAAGCTTTCTTT.

The chain links TRBV28 to TRBJ2-2; D unclear. Germline V gives CDR1 MDHEN, CDR2 SYDVKM. V dropped 7 bases and J dropped 0 bases, with 12 bases sitting between them. This CDR3 comprises 15 residues. CDR3 sequence: CASTVDWANTGELFF. The CDR3 nucleotides are TGTGCCAGCACCGTCGACTGGGCGAACACCGGGGAGCTGTTTTTT.

CDR3 DNA: TGTGCCAGCAGTGGTCCCGGGACAGGTACGGGGGCCTTTTTTGGCTACACCTTC. It codes for CASSGPGTGTGAFFGYTF. V usage is TRBV25-1 and J usage is TRBJ1-2; TRBD1 agrees at 8 bases. This CDR3 has 18 amino acids. Germline V gene sequence: CDR1 MGHDK, CDR2 SYGVNS. V shed 4 bases and J 7 bases; nucleotides not matched to a gene: 20.

CDR3 protein: CASSLTGDNQETQYF. CDR3 coding DNA: TGTGCCAGCAGCCTGACAGGGGACAACCAAGAGACCCAGTACTTC. This sequence joins TRBV5-5 and TRBJ2-5; 8 nucleotides line up with TRBD1. The V gene end was trimmed by 4 bases and the J gene end by 0 bases; junction bases not matched to a gene: 5. The CDR3 spans 15 residues. Germline assignment: CDR1 SGHKS and CDR2 YYEKEE (reference sequence).

The rearrangement links TRBV2 to TRBJ1-2; TRBD1 aligns across 10 bases. V dropped 8 bases and J dropped 2; count of bases not matched to a gene: 5. This CDR3 region has 14 residues. Germline CDR1 SNHLY, CDR2 FYNNEI. CDR3 DNA: TGTGCCAGCGTTCCGGGACAGGGGAACTATGGCTACACCTTC. Its translation: CASVPGQGNYGYTF.

This clone was picked up one time. This rearrangement joins TRBV7-8 to TRBJ1-3, with TRBD1 as a possible D gene (5 bases). Germline V gene lookup returns CDR1 SGHVS and CDR2 FQNEAQ. This CDR3 comprises 15 residues. V lost 1 base, J lost 3 bases, and 10 bases lay in between. The CDR3 nucleotides read TGTGCCAGCAGCTTAGTTGGGGGGGATGGAAACACCATATATTTT. It codes for CASSLVGGDGNTIYF.

J is TRBJ2-3 and V is TRBV2, with D unclear. Trimming took 3 bases from V and 5 from J, leaving 9 bases between them. The CDR3 is 13 amino acids. Germline CDR1 SNHLY, CDR2 FYNNEI. DNA for the CDR3: TGTGCCAGCAGTGATTTGGCTCAAGATACGCAGTATTTT. As protein: CASSDLAQDTQYF.

This rearrangement joins TRBV10-3 to TRBJ1-4; 8 nucleotides line up with TRBD1. The length of the CDR3 is 15 residues. V lost 5 bases, J lost 10 bases, and 12 bases stayed unmatched. Germline CDR1 and CDR2: ENHRY and SYGVKD. The CDR3 DNA follows: TGTGCCATCAGTCCTCAATACCCTGACAGGGGAAAACTGTTTTTT. Translating it yields CAISPQYPDRGKLFF.